Presented here are 26 T cell receptor beta chains from one specimen sequenced in a study of T cells in Graves' hyperthyroidism and ophthalmopathy. TCR beta CDR3 sequences were amplified from RNA transcripts. The TCR CDR3 first-round RT-PCR relied on the HTBI primer set. TCRdb re-analysed the multiplex PCR reads in MiXCR, keeping a single row per CDR3 protein. In the table there are around 290,000 distinct CDR3 sequences, approximately 15% of which are singletons. The specimen was blood. These receptor sequences come from a woman aged 40 to 50 with Graves' hyperthyroidism.

This clonotype was counted a few times. This chain connects TRBV20-1 to TRBJ2-5, with 10 bases matching TRBD2. After removal of 2 bases from V and 5 bases from J, the junction contained 8 bases not matched to a gene. The length of the CDR3 is 15 residues. Germline values: CDR1 DFQATT, CDR2 SNEGSKA (reference sequence). The CDR3 DNA is TGCAGTGCTAGACTGCCTCTAGCGGGAGAGGAGACCCAGTACTTC. Translated: CSARLPLAGEETQYF.

In its sample, this clonotype was seen many times. This rearrangement joins TRBV12-3 or TRBV12-4 to TRBJ2-7, with D possibly matching TRBD1 (5 bases). V lost 1 base, J lost 4 bases, and 11 bases lay in between. CDR3 length: 14 amino acids. The CDR3 DNA follows: TGTGCCAGCAGTTTAGGGGGCTTGGGATACGAGCAGTACTTC. This encodes CASSLGGLGYEQYF.

This clonotype was observed a few times. An end of the junction differs from the germline gene, which may be a read error. V and J are TRBV7-9 and TRBJ1-4, with a tentative D call TRBD1 (5 bases). Germline CDR1 is SEHNR and CDR2 is FQNEAQ (reference sequence). This CDR3 region has 16 residues. The CDR3 region has the DNA TGTGCCAGCAGCGTAGCGGCCGCAGACCCAGGGGAAAAACTGTTTTTT. Amino acids: CASSVAAADPGEKLFF.

The V and J genes are TRBV10-1 and TRBJ2-1; TRBD1 might be the D (5 bases). Germline V gene sequence: CDR1 WNHNN, CDR2 SYGVQD (reference sequence). Between the trimmed V and J ends, which lost 5 bases and 8 bases, there was a span of 13 bases. The CDR3 has 13 amino acids. The CDR3 loop reads CASSTIRGHEQFF. In DNA, the CDR3 is TGCGCCAGCAGTACTATAAGGGGTCATGAGCAGTTCTTC.

This clonotype was seen many times. The chain links TRBV6-1 to TRBJ2-7; D remains unclear. V was clipped by 5 bases and J by 3 bases, with 11 bases between them. Germline values: CDR1 MNHNS, CDR2 SASEGT. The CDR3 consists of 13 residues. The CDR3 loop reads CASSPLFLYEQYF. CDR3 DNA: TGTGCCAGCAGTCCACTATTTCTCTACGAGCAGTACTTC.

This clonotype was detected ten times or more. The chain couples TRBV11-3 to TRBJ2-2; 8 positions agree with TRBD2. The CDR3 length is 16 residues. V dropped 1 base and J dropped 3; count of bases not matched to a gene: 4. CDR1 and CDR2 (germline): SGHNT, YENEEA. The CDR3 nucleotides are TGTGCCAGCAGCTTAGTTAGCGGGACTCACACCGGGGAGCTGTTTTTT. Encoded protein: CASSLVSGTHTGELFF.

Many counts were recorded for this clonotype. The chain combines TRBV5-1 with TRBJ2-1; 8 bases match TRBD1. The CDR3 covers 13 residues. Germline V CDR1 and CDR2: SGHRS, YFSETQ. The J segment lost 6 bases and the V segment lost 4 bases, leaving 3 bases of the junction unmatched. In nucleotides, the CDR3 is TGCGCCAGCAGCGGACAGGGTTCCAATGAGCAGTTCTTC. Protein: CASSGQGSNEQFF. The full variable domain, rest sourced from reference TRBV5-1 and TRBJ2-1, is KAGVTQTPRYLIKTRGQQVTLSCSPISGHRSVSWYQQTPGQGLQFLFEYFSETQRNKGNFPGRFSGRQFSNSRSEMNVSTLELGDSALYLCASSGQGSNEQFFGPGTRLTVL.

This clonotype was recorded at least ten times. The chain combines TRBV7-9 with TRBJ2-7; D is possibly TRBD1 (6 bases). Trimming shortened V by 5 bases and J by 0 bases, and 14 bases separated the two germline ends. CDR3 length equals 15 residues. CDR1 is SEHNR, CDR2 FQNEAQ, per germline (reference sequence). CDR3 sequence reads: CASSPSRGSSYEQYF. The CDR3 DNA sequence: TGTGCCAGCAGCCCCTCAAGGGGGTCCTCCTACGAGCAGTACTTC. The whole variable domain, filled in from reference TRBV7-9 and TRBJ2-7, reads DTGVSQNPRHKITKRGQNVTFRCDPISEHNRLYWYRQTLGQGPEFLTYFQNEAQLEKSRLLSDRFSAERPKGSFSTLEIQRTEQGDSAMYLCASSPSRGSSYEQYFGPGTRLTVT.

This clonotype has a handful of counts. The genes are TRBV6-1 and TRBJ2-3, with D possibly matching TRBD1 (5 bases). Germline assignment: CDR1 MNHNS and CDR2 SASEGT. Trimming took off 4 bases at V and 3 bases at J, with 8 bases between the two ends. The CDR3 contains 13 residues. The CDR3 loop is CASSVTATDTQYF. CDR3 sequence (DNA): TGTGCCAGCAGTGTGACAGCAACAGATACGCAGTATTTT.

In its sample, this clonotype was seen a few times. The chain recombines TRBV24-1 with TRBJ1-2; unclear D gene. CDR1 and CDR2 from the germline V gene are KGHDR and SFDVKD. V was trimmed by 2 bases and J by 4 bases, leaving 16 bases between them. This CDR3 has 16 amino acids. This CDR3 reads CATSDSAAPEGYGYTF. The DNA of the CDR3 is TGTGCCACCAGTGATTCAGCGGCCCCGGAGGGCTATGGCTACACCTTC.

This clonotype appeared many times. The V call is TRBV6-1, the J call TRBJ1-6; possible D gene TRBD1, 6 bases. There are 13 residues in the CDR3. The ends were cut back, 6 bases at V and 9 bases at J, with 12 bases in the middle. Germline V lookup: CDR1 MNHNS, CDR2 SASEGT. Here the CDR3 reads CASRSPGVSPLHF. In DNA, the CDR3 is TGTGCCAGCAGAAGTCCAGGGGTTTCACCCCTCCACTTT.

This clonotype has a count of ten or more. The rearrangement joins TRBV24-1 to TRBJ1-5; a weak D match, TRBD1 (5 bases). The CDR3 extends over 16 amino acids. Trimming left V 3 bases short and J 4 bases short, with 15 bases between. Germline V gene data show CDR1 as KGHDR and CDR2 as SFDVKD. The DNA of the CDR3 is TGTGCCACCAGTGATGCCAAGGGACGGTGGAATCAGCCCCAGCATTTT. Translated, it gives CATSDAKGRWNQPQHF.

This clonotype was counted many times. V is TRBV10-3 and J is TRBJ2-1; no reliable D call. From germline, CDR1 is ENHRY and CDR2 SYGVKD. The CDR3 is 13 amino acids. V gave up 3 bases and J gave up 10 bases, with 13 bases separating them. CDR3 coding DNA: TGTGCCATCAGTGAACCCGATACCAGCGAGCAGTTCTTC. Its protein product is CAISEPDTSEQFF.

The sample holds many counts of this clonotype. This chain connects TRBV6-1 to TRBJ1-4, with 7 bases aligning to TRBD1. This CDR3 has 15 amino acids. Germline-derived CDR1 and CDR2 are MNHNS and SASEGT. V gave up 2 bases and J gave up 1 base; unmatched junction bases: 1. In DNA, the CDR3 is TGTGCCAGCAGTGAATGGGACAGAACTAATGAAAAACTGTTTTTT. Protein sequence: CASSEWDRTNEKLFF.

The chain links TRBV7-2 to TRBJ1-1; possible D gene TRBD1, 5 bases. The ends were cut back, 3 bases at V and 1 base at J, with 15 bases in the middle. Germline CDR1 reads SGHTA; CDR2 reads FQGNSA. CDR3 length equals 16 residues. CDR3 loop: CASSFSGVGGNTEAFF. The CDR3 DNA reads TGTGCCAGCAGCTTCTCAGGTGTGGGGGGGAACACTGAAGCTTTCTTT.

This clonotype showed up many times. The genes are TRBV9 and TRBJ2-7; 7 positions match TRBD2. With V trimmed by 4 bases and J by 6 bases, 22 bases remained unmatched. The CDR3 has 18 amino acids. The V gene's germline CDR1 is SGDLS and CDR2 YYNGEE. The DNA of the CDR3 is TGTGCCAGCAGCTCGCCACGACTAGCAAGTAGGGACCCTAGCGAGCAGTACTTC. Translation: CASSSPRLASRDPSEQYF.

This clonotype was found many times. The genes are TRBV20-1 and TRBJ2-1; D is possibly TRBD2 (5 bases). CDR3 length: 15 amino acids. Trimming removed 3 bases at V and 7 bases at J, with 19 bases between. Germline CDR1 and CDR2: DFQATT and SNEGSKA (reference sequence). CDR3 residues: CSASSGLVARNEQFF. Here the CDR3 DNA reads TGCAGTGCTAGTTCCGGGCTGGTAGCGAGGAATGAGCAGTTCTTC.

This clonotype has ten or more counts. V and J are TRBV3-1 and TRBJ1-1; TRBD1 might be the D (5 bases). Trimming stripped 6 bases from V and 6 bases from J, with 20 bases between. This CDR3 has 15 residues. CDR1 and CDR2 (germline): LGHDT, YNNKEL (reference sequence). CDR3 bases: TGTGCCAGCAGGGATGACTACGGGGGAGGGTCTGAAGCTTTCTTT. As protein: CASRDDYGGGSEAFF.

The sample holds a few counts of this clonotype. CDR3 residues: CASSRQGQGTQPQHF. In DNA form, the CDR3 reads TGTGCCAGCAGCCGACAGGGACAGGGAACTCAGCCCCAGCATTTT. The chain uses TRBV7-9 and TRBJ1-5; 9 bases agree with TRBD1. CDR3 length: 15 residues. Germline V gene data show CDR1 as SEHNR and CDR2 as FQNEAQ (reference sequence). V was clipped by 5 bases and J by 6 bases; unmatched bases: 8.

In this sample, this clonotype turned up many times. This chain uses TRBV27 with TRBJ2-7, with D perhaps TRBD2 (5 bases). Trimming stripped 6 bases from V and 0 bases from J, with 15 bases between. Germline V gene data show CDR1 as MNHEY and CDR2 as SMNVEV (reference sequence). CDR3 length: 15 amino acids. Here the CDR3 reads CASSPFGRASYEQYF. The CDR3 coding sequence is TGTGCCAGCAGCCCCTTCGGGCGGGCCTCCTACGAGCAGTACTTC.

This clonotype was found many times. This chain joins TRBV2 and TRBJ2-7; D gene unclear. Germline V CDR1 and CDR2: SNHLY, FYNNEI. V dropped 4 bases and J dropped 7 bases, with 11 bases sitting between them. The CDR3 is 12 residues long. CDR3 bases: TGTGCCAGCAGTGTTGAACAGAGGGAGCAGTACTTC. This gives the protein CASSVEQREQYF.

This clonotype was recorded many times. J is TRBJ1-1 and V is TRBV20-1, with a possible D match to TRBD1 (6 bases). Germline-derived CDR1 and CDR2 are DFQATT and SNEGSKA (reference sequence). CDR3 length equals 12 residues. Trimming cost V 5 bases and J 7 bases, with 14 bases left between them. Here the CDR3 reads CSASGGRIEAFF. CDR3 DNA sequence: TGCAGTGCTTCGGGGGGGCGGATTGAAGCTTTCTTT.

This clonotype was seen repeatedly, ten times or more. The chain combines TRBV11-3 with TRBJ2-1; D is perhaps TRBD1 (6 bases). The CDR3 contains 15 residues. Between the trimmed V and J ends, which lost 5 bases and 6 bases, there was a span of 17 bases. Germline V gene lookup returns CDR1 SGHNT and CDR2 YENEEA. CDR3 in amino acids: CASSLETGRSNEQFF. Written as DNA, the CDR3 is TGTGCCAGCAGCCTCGAAACAGGGCGGAGCAATGAGCAGTTCTTC.

The gene calls are TRBV5-1 and TRBJ2-2; TRBD2 matches 11 bases. The length of the CDR3 is 15 residues. Germline CDR1 SGHRS, CDR2 YFSETQ. The ends lost 4 bases at V and 7 bases at J; junction bases unmatched: 6. CDR3 protein: CASSVQLAGDGELFF. Written as DNA, the CDR3 is TGCGCCAGCAGCGTCCAACTAGCGGGGGACGGGGAGCTGTTTTTT.

This clonotype was seen at least ten times. The chain couples TRBV28 to TRBJ2-5, with 8 bases lining up with TRBD1. The junction had 13 bases not matched to a gene; V was cut back by 5 bases and J by 5 bases. The CDR3 sequence is 16 residues long. Germline V gives CDR1 MDHEN, CDR2 SYDVKM. CDR3 amino acids: CASSLWGQASRETQYF. CDR3 in DNA: TGTGCCAGCAGTCTTTGGGGACAGGCCTCGAGGGAGACCCAGTACTTC.

V is TRBV5-1 and J is TRBJ2-5; possible D gene TRBD2, 5 bases. Deletions cut 0 bases from V and 2 bases from J, with 11 bases between. The CDR3 runs 15 residues. In germline, CDR1 is SGHRS, CDR2 YFSETQ. The CDR3 is CASSLDEGRQETQYF. The CDR3, as DNA: TGCGCCAGCAGCTTGGATGAGGGTCGTCAAGAGACCCAGTACTTC.